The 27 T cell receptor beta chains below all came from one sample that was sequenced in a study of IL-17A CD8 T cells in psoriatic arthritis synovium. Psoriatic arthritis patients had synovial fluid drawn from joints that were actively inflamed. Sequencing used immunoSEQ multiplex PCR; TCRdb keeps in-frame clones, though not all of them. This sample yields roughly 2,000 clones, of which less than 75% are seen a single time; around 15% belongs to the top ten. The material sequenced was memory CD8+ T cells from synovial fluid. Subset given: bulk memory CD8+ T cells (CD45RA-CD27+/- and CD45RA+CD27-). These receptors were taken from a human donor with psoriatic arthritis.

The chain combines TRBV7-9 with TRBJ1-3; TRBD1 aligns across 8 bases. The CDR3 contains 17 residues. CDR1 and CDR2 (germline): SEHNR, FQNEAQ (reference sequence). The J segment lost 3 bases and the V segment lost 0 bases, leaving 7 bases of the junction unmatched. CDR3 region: CASSLARAGGLGNTIYF. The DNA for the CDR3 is TGTGCCAGCAGCTTAGCTAGGGCAGGGGGCCTTGGAAACACCATATATTTT.

In nucleotides, the CDR3 is TGTGCCAGCAGTGTGAATGCACAAAGTCGGGCCAACGTCCTGACTTTC. Its translation: CASSVNAQSRANVLTF. This chain joins TRBV6-1 and TRBJ2-6, with no clear D. In germline, CDR1 is MNHNS, CDR2 SASEGT. CDR3 length equals 16 residues. Trimming removed 4 bases from V and 5 bases from J, with 15 bases in between.

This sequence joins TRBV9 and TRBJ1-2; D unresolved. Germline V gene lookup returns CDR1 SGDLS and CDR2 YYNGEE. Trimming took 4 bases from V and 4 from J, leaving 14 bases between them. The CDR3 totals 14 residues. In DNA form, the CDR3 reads TGTGCCAGCAGCACCGGACTGGCTGTCTATGGCTACACCTTC. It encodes CASSTGLAVYGYTF.

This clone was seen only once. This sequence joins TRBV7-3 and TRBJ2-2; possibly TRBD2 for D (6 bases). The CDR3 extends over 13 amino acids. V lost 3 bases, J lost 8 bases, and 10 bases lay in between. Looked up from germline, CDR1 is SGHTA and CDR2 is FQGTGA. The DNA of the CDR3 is TGTGCCAGCAGCTTGGGCGCGGGAGGGGAGCTGTTTTTT. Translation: CASSLGAGGELFF.

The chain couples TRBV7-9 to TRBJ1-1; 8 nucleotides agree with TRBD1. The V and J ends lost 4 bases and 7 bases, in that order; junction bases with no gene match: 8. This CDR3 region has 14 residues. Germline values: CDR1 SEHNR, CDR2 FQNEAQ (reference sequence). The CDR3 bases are TGTGCCAGCAGCTCTCCGCGACAGGGGCATGAAGCTTTCTTT. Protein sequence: CASSSPRQGHEAFF.

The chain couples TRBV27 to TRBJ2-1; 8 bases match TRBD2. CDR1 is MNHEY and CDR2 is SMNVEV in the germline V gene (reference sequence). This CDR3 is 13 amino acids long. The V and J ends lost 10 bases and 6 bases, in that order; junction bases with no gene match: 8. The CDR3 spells CATWVAGTNEQFF. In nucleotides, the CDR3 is TGTGCCACCTGGGTAGCGGGGACCAATGAGCAGTTCTTC.

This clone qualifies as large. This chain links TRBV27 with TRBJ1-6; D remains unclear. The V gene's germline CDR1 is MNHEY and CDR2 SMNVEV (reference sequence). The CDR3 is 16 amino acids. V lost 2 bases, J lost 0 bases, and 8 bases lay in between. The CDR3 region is CASSLLQSSYNSPLHF. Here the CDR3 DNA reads TGTGCCAGCAGTTTACTCCAGAGCTCCTATAATTCACCCCTCCACTTT.

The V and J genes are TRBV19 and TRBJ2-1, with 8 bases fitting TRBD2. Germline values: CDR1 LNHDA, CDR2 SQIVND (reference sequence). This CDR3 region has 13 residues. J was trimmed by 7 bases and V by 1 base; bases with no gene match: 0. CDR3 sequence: CASSIGGGNEQFF. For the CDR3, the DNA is TGTGCCAGTAGTATAGGCGGGGGGAATGAGCAGTTCTTC. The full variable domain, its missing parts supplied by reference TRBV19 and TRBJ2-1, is DGGITQSPKYLFRKEGQNVTLSCEQNLNHDAMYWYRQDPGQGLRLIYYSQIVNDFQKGDIAEGYSVSREKKESFPLTVTSAQKNPTAFYLCASSIGGGNEQFFGPGTRLTVL.

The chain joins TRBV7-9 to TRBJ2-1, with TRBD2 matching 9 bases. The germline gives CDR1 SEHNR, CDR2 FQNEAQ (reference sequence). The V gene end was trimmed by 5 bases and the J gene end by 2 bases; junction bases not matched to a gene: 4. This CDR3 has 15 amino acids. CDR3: CASSGQRGAYNEQFF. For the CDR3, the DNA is TGTGCCAGCAGCGGCCAGCGGGGGGCCTACAATGAGCAGTTCTTC.

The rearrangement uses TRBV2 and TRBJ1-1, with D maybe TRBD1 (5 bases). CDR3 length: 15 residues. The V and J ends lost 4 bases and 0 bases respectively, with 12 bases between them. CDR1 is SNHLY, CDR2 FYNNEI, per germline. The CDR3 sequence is CASSGGSLMNTEAFF. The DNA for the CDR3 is TGTGCCAGCAGTGGGGGCAGTCTCATGAACACTGAAGCTTTCTTT.

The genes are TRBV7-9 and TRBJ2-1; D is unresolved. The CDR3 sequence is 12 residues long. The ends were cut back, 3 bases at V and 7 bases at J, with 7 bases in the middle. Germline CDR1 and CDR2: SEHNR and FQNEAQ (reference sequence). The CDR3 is CASSFRENEQFF. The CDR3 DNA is TGTGCCAGCAGCTTTAGGGAAAATGAGCAGTTCTTC.

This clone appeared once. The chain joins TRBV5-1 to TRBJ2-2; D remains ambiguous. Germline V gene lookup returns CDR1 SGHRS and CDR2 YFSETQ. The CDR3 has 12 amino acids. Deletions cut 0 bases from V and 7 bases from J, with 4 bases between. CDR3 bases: TGCGCCAGCAGCTTGGGAGGCGGGGAGCTGTTTTTT. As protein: CASSLGGGELFF. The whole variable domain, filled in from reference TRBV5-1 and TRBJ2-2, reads KAGVTQTPRYLIKTRGQQVTLSCSPISGHRSVSWYQQTPGQGLQFLFEYFSETQRNKGNFPGRFSGRQFSNSRSEMNVSTLELGDSALYLCASSLGGGELFFGEGSRLTVL.

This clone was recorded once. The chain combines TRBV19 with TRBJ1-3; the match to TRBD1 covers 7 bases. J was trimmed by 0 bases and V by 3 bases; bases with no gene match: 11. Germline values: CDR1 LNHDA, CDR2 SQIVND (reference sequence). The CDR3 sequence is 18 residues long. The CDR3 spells CASSIWAHRGSSGNTIYF. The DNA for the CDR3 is TGTGCCAGTAGTATCTGGGCCCACAGGGGTAGCTCTGGAAACACCATATATTTT.

For the CDR3, the DNA is TGTGCCAGCTCACCCGGGACAGGGGGCTACGAGCAGTACTTC. Translating gives CASSPGTGGYEQYF. The chain combines TRBV18 with TRBJ2-7; 11 bases agree with TRBD1. Germline V gives CDR1 KGHSH, CDR2 LQKENI. The CDR3 spans 14 residues. With V trimmed by 3 bases and J by 3 bases, 1 base remained unmatched.

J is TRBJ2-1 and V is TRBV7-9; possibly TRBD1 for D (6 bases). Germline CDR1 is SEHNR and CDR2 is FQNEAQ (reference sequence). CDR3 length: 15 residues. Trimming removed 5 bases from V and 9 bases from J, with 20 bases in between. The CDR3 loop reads CASSQGPGRAIEQFF. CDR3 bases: TGTGCCAGCAGCCAGGGGCCGGGGCGGGCGATTGAGCAGTTCTTC.

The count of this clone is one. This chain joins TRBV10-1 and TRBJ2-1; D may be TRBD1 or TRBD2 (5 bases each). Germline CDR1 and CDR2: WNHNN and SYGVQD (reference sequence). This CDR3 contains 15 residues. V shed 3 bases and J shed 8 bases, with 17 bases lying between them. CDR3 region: CASSERPGPFDEQFF. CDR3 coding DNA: TGCGCCAGCAGTGAAAGACCGGGGCCATTCGATGAGCAGTTCTTC.

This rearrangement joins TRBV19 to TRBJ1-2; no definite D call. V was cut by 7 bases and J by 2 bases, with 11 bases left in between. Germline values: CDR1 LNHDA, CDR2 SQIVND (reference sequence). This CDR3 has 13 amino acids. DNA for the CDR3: TGTGCCAGTATAGAGGACGGGAACTATGGCTACACCTTC. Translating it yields CASIEDGNYGYTF. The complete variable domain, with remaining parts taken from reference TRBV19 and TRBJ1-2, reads DGGITQSPKYLFRKEGQNVTLSCEQNLNHDAMYWYRQDPGQGLRLIYYSQIVNDFQKGDIAEGYSVSREKKESFPLTVTSAQKNPTAFYLCASIEDGNYGYTFGSGTRLTVV.

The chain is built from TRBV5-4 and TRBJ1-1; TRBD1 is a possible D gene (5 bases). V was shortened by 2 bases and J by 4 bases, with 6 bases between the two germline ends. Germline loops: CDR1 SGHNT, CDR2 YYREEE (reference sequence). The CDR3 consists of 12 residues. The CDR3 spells CASSFGGTEAFF. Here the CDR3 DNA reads TGTGCCAGCAGCTTTGGGGGCACTGAAGCTTTCTTT.

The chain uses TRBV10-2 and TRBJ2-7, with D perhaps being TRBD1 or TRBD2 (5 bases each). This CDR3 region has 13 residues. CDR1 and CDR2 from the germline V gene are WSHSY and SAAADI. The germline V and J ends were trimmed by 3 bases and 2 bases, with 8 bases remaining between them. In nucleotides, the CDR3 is TGCGCCAGCAGTGAACCGGGACCCTACGAGCAGTACTTC. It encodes CASSEPGPYEQYF.

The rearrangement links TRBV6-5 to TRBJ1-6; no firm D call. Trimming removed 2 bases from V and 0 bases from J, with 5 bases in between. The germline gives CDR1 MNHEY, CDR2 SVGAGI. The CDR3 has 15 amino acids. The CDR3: CASSYHSSYNSPLHF. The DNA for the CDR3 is TGTGCCAGCAGTTACCACAGCTCCTATAATTCACCCCTCCACTTT.

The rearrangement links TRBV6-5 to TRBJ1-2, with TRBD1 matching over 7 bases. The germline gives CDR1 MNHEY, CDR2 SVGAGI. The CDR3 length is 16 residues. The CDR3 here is CAGSSLGTDTGSGYTF. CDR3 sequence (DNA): TGTGCTGGCAGTTCCCTCGGGACAGACACGGGCTCGGGCTACACCTTC.

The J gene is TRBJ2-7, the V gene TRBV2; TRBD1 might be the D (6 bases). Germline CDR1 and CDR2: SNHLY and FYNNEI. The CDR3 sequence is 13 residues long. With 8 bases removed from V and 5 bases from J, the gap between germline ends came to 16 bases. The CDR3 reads CASLDTGRHEQYF. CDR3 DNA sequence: TGTGCCAGCCTTGATACAGGGCGCCACGAGCAGTACTTC. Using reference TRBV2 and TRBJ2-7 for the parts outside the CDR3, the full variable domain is EPEVTQTPSHQVTQMGQEVILRCVPISNHLYFYWYRQILGQKVEFLVSFYNNEISEKSEIFDDQFSVERPDGSNFTLKIRSTKLEDSAMYFCASLDTGRHEQYFGPGTRLTVT.

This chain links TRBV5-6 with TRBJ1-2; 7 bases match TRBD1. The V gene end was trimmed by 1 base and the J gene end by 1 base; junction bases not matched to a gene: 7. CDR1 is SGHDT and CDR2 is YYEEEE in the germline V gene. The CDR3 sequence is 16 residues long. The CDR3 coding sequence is TGTGCCAGCAGCTTGACAGGGGAGACGATTAACTATGGCTACACCTTC. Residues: CASSLTGETINYGYTF.

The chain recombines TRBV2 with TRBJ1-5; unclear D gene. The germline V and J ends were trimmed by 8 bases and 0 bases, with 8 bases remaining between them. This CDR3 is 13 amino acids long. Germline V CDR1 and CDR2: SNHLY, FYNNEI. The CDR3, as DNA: TGTGCCAGCCATGGTTTTAGCAATCAGCCCCAGCATTTT. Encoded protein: CASHGFSNQPQHF.

CDR3 in DNA: TGTGCCAGCAGTTTATCGGGGGGATCTGGGAACACTGAAGCTTTCTTT. This gives the protein CASSLSGGSGNTEAFF. The chain carries TRBV27 and TRBJ1-1, with D possibly TRBD1 on 5 matching bases. The CDR3 is made up of 16 amino acids. V lost 0 bases to trimming and J lost 1 base, with 12 bases between them. CDR1 is MNHEY and CDR2 is SMNVEV in the germline V gene (reference sequence).

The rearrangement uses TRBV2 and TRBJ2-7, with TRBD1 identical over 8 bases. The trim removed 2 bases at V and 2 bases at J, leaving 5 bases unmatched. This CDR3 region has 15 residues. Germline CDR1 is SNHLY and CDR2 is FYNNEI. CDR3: CASSENRGNTYEQYF. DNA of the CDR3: TGTGCCAGCAGTGAAAACAGGGGGAACACCTACGAGCAGTACTTC.

CDR3 residues: CASTRGGADYEQYF. The CDR3 DNA reads as TGTGCCAGCACCCGCGGGGGGGCCGACTACGAGCAGTACTTC. The chain recombines TRBV2 with TRBJ2-7; 9 bases match TRBD2. V trimming: 7 bases; J trimming: 3 bases; junction bases outside the gene matches: 7. CDR3 size: 14 residues. From germline, CDR1 is SNHLY and CDR2 FYNNEI. Full variable domain (rest looked up from reference TRBV2 and TRBJ2-7): EPEVTQTPSHQVTQMGQEVILRCVPISNHLYFYWYRQILGQKVEFLVSFYNNEISEKSEIFDDQFSVERPDGSNFTLKIRSTKLEDSAMYFCASTRGGADYEQYFGPGTRLTVT.